These 14 T cell receptor beta chains originate from one sample sequenced in a study of OX40 agonist ivuxolimab in advanced cancers. Some clones are missing from TCRdb's copy, which holds only in-frame ones; the method was immunoSEQ multiplex PCR. This repertoire shows under 50,000 clones, approximately 80% found once; its top ten account for 4% to 6%. Here the sequenced sample was CD4+ or CD8+ T cells sorted from blood, taken in a trial of the OX40 agonist ivuxolimab. These receptors were taken from an adult with an advanced solid tumor such as melanoma, head and neck, liver or kidney cancer.

By share, this clone ranks as medium-sized. Other DNA sequences in this specimen translate into the identical CDR3. The chain combines TRBV27 with TRBJ2-1; D is undetermined. CDR1 and CDR2 (germline): MNHEY, SMNVEV (reference sequence). CDR3 length equals 12 residues. Trimming took 5 bases from V and 6 from J, leaving 8 bases between them. CDR3 loop: CASSRTGNEQFF. The DNA of the CDR3 is TGTGCCAGCAGTCGAACCGGCAATGAGCAGTTCTTC.

This chain links TRBV28 with TRBJ1-4; D remains unclear. V was cut by 10 bases and J by 2 bases, with 11 bases left in between. Germline loops: CDR1 MDHEN, CDR2 SYDVKM. The CDR3 spans 13 residues. The CDR3 sequence is CATSGYTNEKLFF. The CDR3 nucleotides are TGTGCCACCTCGGGGTATACTAATGAAAAACTGTTTTTT.

J is TRBJ1-5 and V is TRBV7-3; D not resolved. CDR1 SGHTA and CDR2 FQGTGA come from the germline V gene. The CDR3 totals 15 residues. V lost 1 base and J lost 0, with 7 bases in between. The CDR3 nucleotides are TGTGCCAGCAGCTTAAATCCAAATAGCAATCAGCCCCAGCATTTT. Its protein product is CASSLNPNSNQPQHF.

This rearrangement joins TRBV5-1 to TRBJ2-6; 7 bases are a match to TRBD2. CDR1 and CDR2 from the germline V gene are SGHRS and YFSETQ. The CDR3 contains 16 residues. The ends lost 0 bases at V and 2 bases at J; junction bases unmatched: 2. CDR3 sequence: CASSLELATGANVLTF. CDR3 DNA sequence: TGCGCCAGCAGCTTGGAACTAGCGACTGGGGCCAACGTCCTGACTTTC.

V usage is TRBV11-2 and J usage is TRBJ2-1; D is perhaps TRBD1 (6 bases). Germline V lookup: CDR1 SGHAT, CDR2 FQNNGV. The CDR3 spans 14 residues. V was shortened by 7 bases and J by 5 bases, with 15 bases between the two germline ends. The CDR3 sequence is CASNRDTQNNEQFF. The DNA for the CDR3 is TGTGCCAGCAACCGGGACACCCAGAACAATGAGCAGTTCTTC.

The rearrangement uses TRBV2 and TRBJ1-2, with 11 bases matching TRBD1. Losses at the gene ends were 8 bases for V and 2 bases for J; bases not matched to a gene: 13. The CDR3 runs 17 residues. Germline lookup yields CDR1 SNHLY and CDR2 FYNNEI. For the CDR3, the DNA is TGTGCCAGCTTCAATGGGGACAGGGGGAGGAAGAACTATGGCTACACCTTC. Protein sequence: CASFNGDRGRKNYGYTF.

Of note for this clone: At one end the junction does not follow the germline gene, possibly because of a read error. Other DNA sequences of this sample code for an identical CDR3. V usage is TRBV6-5 and J usage is TRBJ2-7; D not certain. CDR3 length: 12 amino acids. Germline V lookup: CDR1 MNHEY, CDR2 SVGAGI. In nucleotides, the CDR3 is TGTGCCAGCAGTAAGACTGATTACGAACAGTACTTC. Its translation: CASSKTDYEQYF.

The V and J genes are TRBV5-6 and TRBJ2-7; 12 bases agree with TRBD2. The germline gives CDR1 SGHDT, CDR2 YYEEEE. The CDR3 covers 14 residues. V lost 3 bases, J lost 3 bases, and 1 base stayed unmatched. The CDR3 region is CASSWTSGDYEQYF. For the CDR3, the DNA is TGTGCCAGCAGCTGGACTAGCGGGGACTACGAGCAGTACTTC.

This chain links TRBV19 with TRBJ2-7; 8 nucleotides line up with TRBD2. The CDR3 is 14 residues long. CDR1 is LNHDA and CDR2 is SQIVND in the germline V gene (reference sequence). V shed 6 bases and J 2 bases; nucleotides not matched to a gene: 6. CDR3 coding DNA: TGTGCCAGTAGGGTGCGGGGGGCCACCTACGAGCAGTACTTC. Residues: CASRVRGATYEQYF.

V usage is TRBV5-5 and J usage is TRBJ2-3; tentative D call: TRBD2 (5 bases). The CDR3 length is 15 residues. Trimming shortened V by 1 base and J by 5 bases, and 14 bases separated the two germline ends. From germline, CDR1 is SGHKS and CDR2 YYEKEE (reference sequence). The DNA of the CDR3 is TGTGCCAGCAGCTTGATGGGAGCCATGAAAGATACGCAGTATTTT. Its protein is CASSLMGAMKDTQYF. The variable domain in full, completed from reference TRBV5-5 and TRBJ2-3, reads DAGVTQSPTHLIKTRGQQVTLRCSPISGHKSVSWYQQVLGQGPQFIFQYYEKEERGRGNFPDRFSARQFPNYSSELNVNALLLGDSALYLCASSLMGAMKDTQYFGPGTRLTVL.

The J gene is TRBJ1-5, the V gene TRBV4-2; tentative D call: TRBD1 (6 bases). The germline V gene encodes CDR1 LGHNA and CDR2 YNFKEQ. V lost 2 bases to trimming and J lost 0 bases, with 14 bases between them. This CDR3 spans 17 amino acids. The CDR3 DNA sequence: TGTGCCAGCAGCCAACGCCAGGGGACGTATAGCAATCAGCCCCAGCATTTT. Residues: CASSQRQGTYSNQPQHF.

J is TRBJ2-7 and V is TRBV5-1, with D perhaps matching TRBD2 (5 bases). The CDR3 has 13 residues. CDR1 and CDR2 from the germline V gene are SGHRS and YFSETQ. Trimming took 0 bases from V and 2 from J, leaving 6 bases between them. Here the CDR3 reads CASSLGEPYEQYF. CDR3 DNA: TGCGCCAGCAGCTTGGGGGAGCCCTACGAGCAGTACTTC.

J is TRBJ2-4 and V is TRBV11-2, with TRBD1 matching 10 bases. Germline V gene sequence: CDR1 SGHAT, CDR2 FQNNGV. This CDR3 spans 16 amino acids. V lost 6 bases, J lost 1 base, and 6 bases stayed unmatched. Written as DNA, the CDR3 is TGTGCCAGCAGTCGACAGGGGGCGATGGCCAAAAACATTCAGTACTTC. Translating gives CASSRQGAMAKNIQYF.

This chain connects TRBV6-5 to TRBJ2-2; 8 bases agree with TRBD2. The V gene end was trimmed by 4 bases and the J gene end by 2 bases; junction bases not matched to a gene: 3. The CDR3 has 15 amino acids. Germline assignment: CDR1 MNHEY and CDR2 SVGAGI. The CDR3 loop reads CASSFREGNTGELFF. The CDR3, as DNA: TGTGCCAGCAGTTTCCGGGAGGGAAACACCGGGGAGCTGTTTTTT.